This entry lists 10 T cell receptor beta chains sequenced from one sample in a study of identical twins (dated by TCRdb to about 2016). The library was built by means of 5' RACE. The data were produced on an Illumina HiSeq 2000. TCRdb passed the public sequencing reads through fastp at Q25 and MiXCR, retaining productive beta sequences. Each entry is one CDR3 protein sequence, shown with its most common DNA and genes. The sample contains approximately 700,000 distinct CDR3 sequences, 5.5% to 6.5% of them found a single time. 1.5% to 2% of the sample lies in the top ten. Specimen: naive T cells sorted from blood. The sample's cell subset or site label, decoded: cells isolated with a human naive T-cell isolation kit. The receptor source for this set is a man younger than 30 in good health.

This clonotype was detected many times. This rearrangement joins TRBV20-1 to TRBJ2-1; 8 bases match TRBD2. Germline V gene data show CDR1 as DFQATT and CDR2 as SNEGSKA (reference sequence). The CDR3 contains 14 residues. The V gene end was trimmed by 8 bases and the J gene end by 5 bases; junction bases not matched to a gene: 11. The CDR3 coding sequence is TGCAGTTTCACCCAGGGACTAGGGAACAATGAGCAGTTCTTC. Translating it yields CSFTQGLGNNEQFF.

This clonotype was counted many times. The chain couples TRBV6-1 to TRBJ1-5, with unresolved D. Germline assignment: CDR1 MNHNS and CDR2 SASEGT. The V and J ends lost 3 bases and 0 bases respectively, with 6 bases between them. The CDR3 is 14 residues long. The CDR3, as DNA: TGTGCCAGCAGTGACAGCCTTAGCAATCAGCCCCAGCATTTT. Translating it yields CASSDSLSNQPQHF.

As DNA, the CDR3 is TGTGCCAGCAGCTTACTAGCGGGAGGGCCCAACTACGAGCAGTACTTC. The encoded protein is CASSLLAGGPNYEQYF. The genes are TRBV6-2 or TRBV6-3 and TRBJ2-7; 13 bases are a match to TRBD2. V was clipped by 6 bases and J by 3 bases; unmatched bases: 8. This CDR3 comprises 16 residues. The germline gives CDR1 MNHEY, CDR2 SVGEGT.

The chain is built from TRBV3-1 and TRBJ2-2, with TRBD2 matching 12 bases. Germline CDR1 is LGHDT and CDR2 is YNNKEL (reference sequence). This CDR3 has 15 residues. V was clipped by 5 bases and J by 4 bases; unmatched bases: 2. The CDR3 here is CASSGTSGPTGELFF. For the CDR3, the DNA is TGTGCCAGCAGCGGGACTAGCGGGCCCACCGGGGAGCTGTTTTTT.

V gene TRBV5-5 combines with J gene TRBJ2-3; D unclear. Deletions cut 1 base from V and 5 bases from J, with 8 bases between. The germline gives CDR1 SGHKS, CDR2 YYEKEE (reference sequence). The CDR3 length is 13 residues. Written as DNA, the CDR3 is TGTGCCAGCAGCTTGTTGAGTAGAGATACGCAGTATTTT. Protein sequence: CASSLLSRDTQYF.

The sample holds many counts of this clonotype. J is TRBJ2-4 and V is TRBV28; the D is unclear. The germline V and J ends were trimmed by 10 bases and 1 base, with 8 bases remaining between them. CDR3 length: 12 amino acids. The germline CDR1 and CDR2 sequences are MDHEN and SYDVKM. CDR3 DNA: TGTGCCACGCTAGGGGCCAAAAACATTCAGTACTTC. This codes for CATLGAKNIQYF. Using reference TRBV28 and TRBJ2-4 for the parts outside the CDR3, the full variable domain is DVKVTQSSRYLVKRTGEKVFLECVQDMDHENMFWYRQDPGLGLRLIYFSYDVKMKEKGDIPEGYSVSREKKERFSLILESASTNQTSMYLCATLGAKNIQYFGAGTRLSVL.

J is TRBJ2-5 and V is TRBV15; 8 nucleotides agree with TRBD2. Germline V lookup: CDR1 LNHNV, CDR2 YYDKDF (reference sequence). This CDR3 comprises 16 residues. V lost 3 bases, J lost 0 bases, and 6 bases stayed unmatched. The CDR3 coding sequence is TGTGCCACCAGCAGCTCCGGGACTAGGAACCAAGAGACCCAGTACTTC. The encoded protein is CATSSSGTRNQETQYF.

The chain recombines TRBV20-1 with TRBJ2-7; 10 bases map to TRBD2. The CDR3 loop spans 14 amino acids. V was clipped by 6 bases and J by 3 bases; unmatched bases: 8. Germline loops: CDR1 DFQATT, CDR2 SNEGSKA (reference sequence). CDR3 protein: CSALRLAGGYEQYV. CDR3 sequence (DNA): TGCAGTGCCCTCAGACTAGCGGGCGGCTACGAGCAGTACGTC.

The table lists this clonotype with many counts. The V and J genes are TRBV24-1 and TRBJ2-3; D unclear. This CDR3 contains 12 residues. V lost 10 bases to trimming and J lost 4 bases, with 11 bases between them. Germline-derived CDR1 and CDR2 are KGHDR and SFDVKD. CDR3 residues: CATRDRADTQYF. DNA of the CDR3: TGTGCCACGAGAGATCGGGCAGATACGCAGTATTTT.

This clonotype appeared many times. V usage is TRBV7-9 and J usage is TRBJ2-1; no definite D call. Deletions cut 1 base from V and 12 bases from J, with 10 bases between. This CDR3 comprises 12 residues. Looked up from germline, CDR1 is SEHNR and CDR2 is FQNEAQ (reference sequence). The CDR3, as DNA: TGTGCCAGCAGCTTAGTCAATGATTTGCAGTTCTTC. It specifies CASSLVNDLQFF.